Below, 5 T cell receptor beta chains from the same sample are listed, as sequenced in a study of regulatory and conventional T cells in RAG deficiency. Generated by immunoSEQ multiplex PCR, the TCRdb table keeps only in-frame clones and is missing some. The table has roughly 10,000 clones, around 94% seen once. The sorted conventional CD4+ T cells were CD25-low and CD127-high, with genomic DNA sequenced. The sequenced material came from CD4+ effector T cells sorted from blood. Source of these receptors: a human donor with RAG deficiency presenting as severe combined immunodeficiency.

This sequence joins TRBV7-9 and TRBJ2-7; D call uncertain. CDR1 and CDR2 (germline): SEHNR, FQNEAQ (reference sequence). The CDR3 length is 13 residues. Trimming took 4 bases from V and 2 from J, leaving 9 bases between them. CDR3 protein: CASSWARPYEQYF. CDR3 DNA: TGTGCCAGCAGCTGGGCCAGACCCTACGAGCAGTACTTC.

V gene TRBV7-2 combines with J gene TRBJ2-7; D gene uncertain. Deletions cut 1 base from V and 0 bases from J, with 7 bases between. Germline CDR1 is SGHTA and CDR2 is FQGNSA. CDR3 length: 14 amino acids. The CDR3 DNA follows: TGTGCCAGCAGCTTAGACCACATCTCCTACGAGCAGTACTTC. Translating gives CASSLDHISYEQYF. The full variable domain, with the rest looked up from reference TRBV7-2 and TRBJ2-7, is GAGVSQSPSNKVTEKGKDVELRCDPISGHTALYWYRQSLGQGLEFLIYFQGNSAPDKSGLPSDRFSAERTGGSVSTLTIQRTQQEDSAVYLCASSLDHISYEQYFGPGTRLTVT.

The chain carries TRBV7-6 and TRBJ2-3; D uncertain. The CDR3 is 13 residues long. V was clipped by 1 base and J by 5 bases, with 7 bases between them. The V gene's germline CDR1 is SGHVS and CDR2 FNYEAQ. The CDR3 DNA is TGTGCCAGCAGCTTAGACCGAGGAGATACGCAGTATTTT. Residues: CASSLDRGDTQYF. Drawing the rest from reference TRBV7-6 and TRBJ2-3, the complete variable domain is GAGVSQSPRYKVTKRGQDVALRCDPISGHVSLYWYRQALGQGPEFLTYFNYEAQQDKSGLPNDRFSAERPEGSISTLTIQRTEQRDSAMYRCASSLDRGDTQYFGPGTRLTVL.

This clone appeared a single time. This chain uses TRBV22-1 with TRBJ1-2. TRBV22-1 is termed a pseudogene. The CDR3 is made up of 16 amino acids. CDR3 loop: CPGSKCRARKTYGYTF. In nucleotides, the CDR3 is TGTCCTGGGAGTAAGTGCCGAGCGAGAAAGACCTATGGCTACACCTTC.

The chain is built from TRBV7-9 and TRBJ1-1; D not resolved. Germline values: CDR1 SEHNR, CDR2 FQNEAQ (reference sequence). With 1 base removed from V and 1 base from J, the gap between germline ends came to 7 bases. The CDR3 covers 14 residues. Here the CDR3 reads CASSLGTANTEAFF. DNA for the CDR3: TGTGCCAGCAGCTTAGGGACGGCGAACACTGAAGCTTTCTTT.